The rows below give T cell receptor beta chains drawn from one sample of a study of vaccination and CD4 T cells after COVID-19. These receptors' targets are unknown. One entry per CDR3 protein, called by TCRdb with MiXCR from the PCR reads. This table has approximately 9,000 distinct CDR3 sequences, 30% to 40% appearing once. Sequenced material: CD4+ T cells from blood, cultured in vitro. The receptors shown here come from a human donor in good health. Each CDR3 is given with its conserved first and last residue. The D gene is left open where the match is weak. Size is omitted from some rows. Given values are once, few, many or a class for expanded clones.

. TRBD1 TRBJ1-1 TRBV7-2 TGTGCCAGCAGCTTAGTTTGGCAGGGGGGAGAAGCTTTCTTT CASSLVWQGGEAFF
. . TRBJ2-7 TRBV28 TGTGCCAGCAGTGTCCTCCCGGGACTCCCTACCTCCGAGCAGTACTTC CASSVLPGLPTSEQYF
. . TRBJ2-5 TRBV7-3 TGTGCCAGCAGCCCCCCCGATCAGACCCAGTACTTC CASSPPDQTQYF
. . TRBJ1-1 TRBV5-1 TGCGCCAGCAGCTTAACCGGGACGGTGAACACTGAAGCTTTCTTT CASSLTGTVNTEAFF
. TRBD1 TRBJ2-3 TRBV7-2 TGTGCCAGCAGCTTAGCGGGAGGGACAGGGAGCACAGATACGCAGTATTTT CASSLAGGTGSTDTQYF
few TRBD2 TRBJ2-1 TRBV20-1 TGCAGTGCTTCACGCGGGAGGTCAGATGAGCAGTTCTTC CSASRGRSDEQFF
. . TRBJ2-5 TRBV2 TGTGCCAGCAGTGTGGGGCCGGAGGAGACCCAGTACTTC CASSVGPEETQYF
few . TRBJ2-3 TRBV6-2/TRBV6-3 TGTGCCAGCAGTTATTCACGCCATGCAACTAGCACAGATACGCAGTATTTT CASSYSRHATSTDTQYF
. . TRBJ2-7 TRBV6-5 TGTGCCAGCAGTTACTCTGAGACAGGCAACGAGCAGTACTTC CASSYSETGNEQYF
few TRBD1 TRBJ1-2 TRBV2 TGTGCCAGCCGACGACAACTGGGACAGGAAAATGGCTACACCTTC CASRRQLGQENGYTF
few . TRBJ1-5 TRBV7-2 TGTGCCAGCAGCTTAGTCGGCGGGAAGGCCCAGCATTTT CASSLVGGKAQHF
few . TRBJ1-1 TRBV25-1 TGTGCCAGCGTAGAGGGGGTAGGTGAAGCTTTCTTT CASVEGVGEAFF
. . TRBJ1-1 TRBV5-1 TGCGCCAGCAGCGATCGGGTCGGGACTGAAGCTTTCTTT CASSDRVGTEAFF
. . TRBJ1-5 TRBV6-5 TGTGCCAGCAGTTATCTAAAATCAAGCAATCAGCCCCAGCATTTT CASSYLKSSNQPQHF
. . TRBJ2-1 TRBV19 TGTGCCAGTACTAACGGCAGGGAGTCCGCAGATGAGCAGTTCTTC CASTNGRESADEQFF
. TRBD2 TRBJ2-2 TRBV2 TGTGCCACGGAAGGGGGACTGGGCGGGAGGGCGGACACCGGGGAGCTGTTTTTT CATEGGLGGRADTGELFF
. . TRBJ2-7 TRBV7-2 TGTGCCAGCAGCTTATTGGATAGGGAAGCGCTCTCCTACGAGCAGTACTTC CASSLLDREALSYEQYF
. . TRBJ2-7 TRBV5-6 TGTGCCAGCAGCCCCATGGGCCCTGGTTCCTACGAGCAGTACTTC CASSPMGPGSYEQYF
. TRBD1 TRBJ2-2 TRBV19 TGTGCCAGTAGTATCTTACGACAGGGGGTTGGCGGGGAGCTGTTTTTT CASSILRQGVGGELFF
. . TRBJ2-5 TRBV20-1 TGCAGTGGGGCCCCCCCGGGCGAGACCCAGTACTTC CSGAPPGETQYF
few TRBD1 TRBJ1-6 TRBV7-9 TGTGCCAGCAGATACGGACAGGGCCCCCTCCACTTT CASRYGQGPLHF
few TRBD2 TRBJ2-7 TRBV6-1 TGTGCCAGCAGTGAACTGGGGACTAGCGGGACCGCCTACGAGCAGTACTTC CASSELGTSGTAYEQYF
. . TRBJ2-7 TRBV7-2 TGTGCCAGCAGCTTAGTGCTCGGGGACGAGCAGTACTTC CASSLVLGDEQYF
few TRBD1 TRBJ1-2 TRBV7-2 TGTGCCAGCAGCTCCGTAGGTGGAAAGGGACAGGGTTATGGCTACACCTTC CASSSVGGKGQGYGYTF
. TRBD1 TRBJ1-6 TRBV10-1 TGCGCCAGCAGTGAAGTTCGGGACAGGAGGACACCCCTCCACTTT CASSEVRDRRTPLHF
few TRBD1 TRBJ1-5 TRBV27 TGTGCCACCGCCGGCCGACAGGGCGATCAGCCCCAGCATTTT CATAGRQGDQPQHF
few TRBD2 TRBJ2-5 TRBV4-3 TGCGCCAGCAGCCGTAGACTAGCGGGAGGGACCCAAGAGACCCAGTACTTC CASSRRLAGGTQETQYF
few TRBD2 TRBJ2-1 TRBV11-3 TGTGCCAGCAGCTTAGCAGGGACTAGCGATATAGAGCAGTTCTTC CASSLAGTSDIEQFF
. . TRBJ2-1 TRBV5-4 TGTGCCAGCACCTCTTCGGGGCGCTCCTACAATGAGCAGTTCTTC CASTSSGRSYNEQFF
. . TRBJ2-2 TRBV25-1 TGTGCCAGCAGGGTACCGCGGGACAGAAGCACCGGGGAGCTGTTTTTT CASRVPRDRSTGELFF
few . TRBJ2-7 TRBV11-2 TGTGCCAGCAGCTTAGTTGGCAGACGGTACGAGCAGTACTTC CASSLVGRRYEQYF
. TRBD1 TRBJ2-7 TRBV6-5 TGTGCCAGCAGTTACCGTGACAGGGGGAGCTACGAGCAGTACTTC CASSYRDRGSYEQYF
. TRBD1 TRBJ2-1 TRBV5-1 TGCGCCAGCAGCCAGGGGACAGGGGCAGATGAGCAGTTCTTC CASSQGTGADEQFF
. . TRBJ2-2 TRBV7-9 TGTGCCAGCAGCTTAAGTACAGGGAACACCGGGGAGCTGTTTTTT CASSLSTGNTGELFF
. . TRBJ2-4 TRBV6-5 TGTGCCAGCAGTTACTCCCCAGCCAAAAACATTCAGTACTTC CASSYSPAKNIQYF
few . TRBJ2-1 TRBV15 TGTGCCACCAGCAGAGCGAGGGATGAGCAGTTCTTC CATSRARDEQFF
. . TRBJ2-7 TRBV18 TGTGCCAGCTCACCACCTGGAAGCTACGAGCAGTACTTC CASSPPGSYEQYF
few . TRBJ2-3 TRBV25-1 TGTGCCAGCAGTGGGCTTTTTGCGGGCCCCACAGATACGCAGTATTTT CASSGLFAGPTDTQYF
. . TRBJ1-3 TRBV29-1 TGCAGCGTAGCAGGGGATGGAAACACCATATATTTT CSVAGDGNTIYF
few TRBD1 TRBJ2-7 TRBV20-1 TGCAGTGCTAGGACAGGGTTAACCTACGAGCAGTACTTC CSARTGLTYEQYF
. . TRBJ2-2 TRBV20-1 TGCAGTGCTAGATCCGGGACCGTCGTCGCCGGGGAGCTGTTTTTT CSARSGTVVAGELFF
few . TRBJ2-7 TRBV20-1 TGCAGTGCTAGTCGAGGGGCCCCCTACGAGCAGTACTTC CSASRGAPYEQYF
. . TRBJ2-7 TRBV20-1 TGCAGAGCAACCCAGGGCCCCTACGAGCAGTACTTC CRATQGPYEQYF
few . TRBJ1-2 TRBV7-2 TGTGCCAGCAGCTTAGAGGCCCGACAGGCCCTCGACTATGGCTACACCTTC CASSLEARQALDYGYTF
. TRBD2 TRBJ2-7 TRBV27 TGTGCCAGCAGTTTATCGGGACTAGCGCTCTCCTACGAGCAGTACTTC CASSLSGLALSYEQYF
. . TRBJ2-3 TRBV6-5 TGTGCCAGCAGTTATCTACGTGGTACGCAGTATTTT CASSYLRGTQYF
few . TRBJ2-5 TRBV5-1 TGCGCCAGCAGCTTGGAGCTAGAGACCCAGTACTTC CASSLELETQYF
. . TRBJ1-2 TRBV5-8 TGTGCCAGCAGCTTGGCTCCAGGGGACTATGGCTACACCTTC CASSLAPGDYGYTF
. . TRBJ2-2 TRBV11-2 TGTGCCAGCAGCTTACTCCGGTCTGGTCAGGGAATCACCGGGGAGCTGTTTTTT CASSLLRSGQGITGELFF
. TRBD2 TRBJ2-1 TRBV11-2 TGTGCCAGCATCCCTGGGGGACTAGCCAACAATGAGCAGTTCTTC CASIPGGLANNEQFF
. . TRBJ2-7 TRBV7-9 TGTGCCAGCAACCCAACTTCCGGGGGCGAGCAGTACTTC CASNPTSGGEQYF
. . TRBJ1-2 TRBV10-3 TGTGCCATCAGTGACTCCCGGGAGGGGGTCGGTGGCTACACCTTC CAISDSREGVGGYTF
. . TRBJ1-2 TRBV14 TGTGCCAGCAGCTCCCGCCGGAATGGCTACACCTTC CASSSRRNGYTF
. . TRBJ2-3 TRBV6-2/TRBV6-3 TGTGCCAGCCGTCTGGGACCAATTACAGATACGCAGTATTTT CASRLGPITDTQYF
. . TRBJ2-3 TRBV6-1 TGTGCCAGCAGGCCGGAGGGAGAAGGCACAGATACGCAGTATTTT CASRPEGEGTDTQYF